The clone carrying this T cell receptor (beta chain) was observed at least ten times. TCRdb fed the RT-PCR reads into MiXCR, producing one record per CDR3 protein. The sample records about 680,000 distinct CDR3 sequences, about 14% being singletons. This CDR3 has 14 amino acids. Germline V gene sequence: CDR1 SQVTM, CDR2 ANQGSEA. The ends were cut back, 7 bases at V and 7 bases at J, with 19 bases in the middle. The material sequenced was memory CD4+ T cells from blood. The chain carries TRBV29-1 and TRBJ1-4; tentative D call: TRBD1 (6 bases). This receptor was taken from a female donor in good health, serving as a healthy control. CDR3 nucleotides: TGCAGCGCTGGGGGCTCAGGGTTTGGTGAAAAACTGTTTTTT. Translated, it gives CSAGGSGFGEKLFF.